This is a list of T cell receptor beta chains from one sample in a study of blood T cells in healthy people across ages. One entry per CDR3 protein, called by TCRdb with MiXCR from the 5' RACE reads. The top ten hold approximately 30% of the sample, which has 800,000 to 900,000 distinct CDR3 sequences, less than 80% seen once. Sequencing was carried out using blood. The source is a man between 25 and 39 years old in good health. Each CDR3 is given with its conserved first and last residue. A row's size may be missing; if present it is once, few, many or a size class.

v_gene,j_gene,abundance,CDR3aa
TRBV12-3/TRBV12-4,TRBJ2-1,few,CASNPGLVNNEQFF
TRBV5-1,TRBJ2-5,.,CASSETATLETQYF
TRBV29-1,TRBJ2-3,.,CSVDRTGAITDTQYF
TRBV20-1,TRBJ2-7,few,CSANRGSYEQYF
TRBV7-3,TRBJ2-3,few,CASSTSTGTDTQYF
TRBV7-2,TRBJ2-1,.,CASSLERGVDNEQFF
TRBV6-2/TRBV6-3,TRBJ1-2,.,CASRPWTGYGYTF
TRBV20-1,TRBJ2-5,.,CSARADGSGSGETQYF
TRBV7-9,TRBJ1-2,.,CASSLWDRGNYGYTF
TRBV7-9,TRBJ2-6,.,CASSLRPSSGANVLTF
TRBV29-1,.,.,CSGRDSQETQYF
TRBV7-2,TRBJ1-6,.,CASSFAGRYSPLHF
TRBV12-1,TRBJ2-1,.,CASRSERGVYNEQFF
TRBV7-2,TRBJ1-6,.,CASNYGTGWRSYNSPLHF
TRBV5-1,TRBJ2-1,.,CASSLGTGLGILYNEQFF
TRBV20-1,TRBJ2-1,.,CSASRSDHNEQFF
TRBV27,TRBJ2-7,few,CASSFGLAGPYEQYF
TRBV28,.,.,CASSLGTSNEQYF
TRBV10-3,TRBJ1-2,many,CAITPGTGKWRDYGYTF
TRBV29-1,TRBJ2-1,.,CSESLDNEQFF
TRBV20-1,TRBJ1-5,.,CSARDIRQPQHF
TRBV27,TRBJ1-6,.,CASGRFPQSPLHF
TRBV5-5,TRBJ2-7,.,CASSYTGQGQFEQYF
TRBV20-1,TRBJ1-2,.,CSASRDTDYGYTF
TRBV6-2/TRBV6-3,TRBJ1-1,.,CASRPQGSEAFF
TRBV2,TRBJ2-4,few,CASRLVLAKNIQYF
TRBV7-9,TRBJ1-6,.,CASSADSPSPLHF
TRBV4-2,TRBJ1-6,.,CASSQEGQYNSPLHF
TRBV24-1,TRBJ2-7,few,CATARIPSYEQYF
TRBV25-1,TRBJ2-1,few,CASSEYGSSEQFF
TRBV28,TRBJ2-1,.,CASSLWQGARDEQFF
TRBV15,TRBJ2-1,.,CATSRELAGANYNEQFF
TRBV6-6,TRBJ1-4,.,CASSWEYPGQPNEKLFF
TRBV7-9,TRBJ2-3,few,CASSPKANRHADTQYF
TRBV28,TRBJ1-2,.,CASTDQGYGYTF
TRBV12-3/TRBV12-4,TRBJ2-5,.,CASISQGAQGETQYF
TRBV6-5,TRBJ2-1,.,CASTGGAPEYNEQFF
TRBV4-3,TRBJ2-7,few,CASSQSPQEPYEQYF
TRBV27,TRBJ1-5,.,CASSLSTGSYQPQHF
TRBV12-3/TRBV12-4,TRBJ2-7,few,CASSLEGLPYEQYF
TRBV2,TRBJ2-6,.,CASGWGGHSGANVLTF
TRBV6-2/TRBV6-3,TRBJ2-5,.,CASSSLEKTQYF
TRBV9,TRBJ2-3,.,CASSVTAGTSGDTQYF
TRBV9,TRBJ2-3,.,CASSDGGGNSDTQYF
TRBV20-1,TRBJ2-1,.,CHVGNSYNEQFF
TRBV5-1,TRBJ2-5,few,CASSRTSQYQETQYF
TRBV30,TRBJ2-7,.,CAWGKPYEQYF
TRBV27,TRBJ2-2,few,CASSFSVGANTGELFF
TRBV10-3,TRBJ2-5,many,CAISEYQETQYF
TRBV6-2/TRBV6-3,TRBJ2-3,.,CASSNPTGTGGVTQYF
TRBV4-3,TRBJ2-7,few,CASSPGQAGYEQYF
TRBV4-2,TRBJ2-7,.,CASSQDTLAGPLEQYF
TRBV9,TRBJ2-1,.,CASSTRGISYNEQFF
TRBV6-2/TRBV6-3,TRBJ2-5,.,CASSHTAVQETQYF
TRBV4-2,.,.,CASSRVEAGLTYEQYF
TRBV14,.,.,CASSQDRSEGFGRETQYF